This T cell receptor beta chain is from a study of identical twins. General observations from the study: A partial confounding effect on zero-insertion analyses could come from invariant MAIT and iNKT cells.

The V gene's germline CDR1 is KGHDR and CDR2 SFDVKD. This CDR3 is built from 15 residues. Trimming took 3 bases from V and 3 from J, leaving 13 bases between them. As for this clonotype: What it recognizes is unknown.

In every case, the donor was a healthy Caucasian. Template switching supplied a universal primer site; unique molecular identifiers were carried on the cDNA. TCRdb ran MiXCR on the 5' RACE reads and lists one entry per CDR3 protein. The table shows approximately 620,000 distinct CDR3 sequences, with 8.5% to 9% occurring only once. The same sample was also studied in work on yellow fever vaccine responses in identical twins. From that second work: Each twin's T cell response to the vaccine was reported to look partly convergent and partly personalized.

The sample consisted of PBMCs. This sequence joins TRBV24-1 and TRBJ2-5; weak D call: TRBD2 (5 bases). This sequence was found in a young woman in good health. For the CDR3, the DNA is TGTGCCACCAGTGATCCGGAACCCGGGAAAGAGACCCAGTACTTC. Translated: CATSDPEPGKETQYF.